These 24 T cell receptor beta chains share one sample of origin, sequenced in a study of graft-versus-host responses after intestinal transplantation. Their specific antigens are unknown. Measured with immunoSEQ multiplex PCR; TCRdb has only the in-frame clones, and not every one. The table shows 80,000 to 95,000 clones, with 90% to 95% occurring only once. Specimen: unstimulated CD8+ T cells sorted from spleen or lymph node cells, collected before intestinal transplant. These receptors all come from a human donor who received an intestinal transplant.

The CDR3 nucleotides read TGTGCCAGCAGCCAAGCGGCAGGGGCCCTCGGGGAGCAGTACTTC. Translating it yields CASSQAAGALGEQYF. V usage is TRBV14 and J usage is TRBJ2-7, with D maybe TRBD1 (6 bases). Germline CDR1 reads SGHDN; CDR2 reads FVKESK. Trimming stripped 1 base from V and 7 bases from J, with 17 bases between. The CDR3 sequence is 15 residues long.

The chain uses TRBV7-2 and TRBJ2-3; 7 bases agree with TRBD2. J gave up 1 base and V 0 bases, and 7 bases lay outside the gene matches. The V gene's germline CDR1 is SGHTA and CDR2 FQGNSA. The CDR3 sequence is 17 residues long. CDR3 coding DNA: TGTGCCAGCAGCTTAGCGGGTCGGAGCGGGGGCACAGATACGCAGTATTTT. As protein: CASSLAGRSGGTDTQYF.

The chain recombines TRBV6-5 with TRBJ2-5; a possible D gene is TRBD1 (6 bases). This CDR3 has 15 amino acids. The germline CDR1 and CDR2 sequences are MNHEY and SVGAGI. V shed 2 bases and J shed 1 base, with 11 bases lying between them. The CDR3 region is CASSYVWGPQETQYF. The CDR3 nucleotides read TGTGCCAGCAGTTACGTGTGGGGGCCCCAAGAGACCCAGTACTTC.

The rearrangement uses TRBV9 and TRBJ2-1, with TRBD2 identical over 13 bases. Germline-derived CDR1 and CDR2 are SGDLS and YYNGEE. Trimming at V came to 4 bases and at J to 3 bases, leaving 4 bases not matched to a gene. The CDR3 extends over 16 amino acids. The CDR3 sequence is CASSPGTSGDYNEQFF. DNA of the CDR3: TGTGCCAGCAGCCCTGGGACTAGCGGGGACTACAATGAGCAGTTCTTC. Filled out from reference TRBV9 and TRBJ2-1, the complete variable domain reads DSGVTQTPKHLITATGQRVTLRCSPRSGDLSVYWYQQSLDQGLQFLIQYYNGEERAKGNILERFSAQQFPDLHSELNLSSLELGDSALYFCASSPGTSGDYNEQFFGPGTRLTVL.

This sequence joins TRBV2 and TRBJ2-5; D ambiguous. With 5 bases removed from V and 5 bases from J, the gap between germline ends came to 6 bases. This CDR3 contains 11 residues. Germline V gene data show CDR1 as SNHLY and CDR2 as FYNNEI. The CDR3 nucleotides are TGTGCCAGCAGTCCTAGGGAGACCCAGTACTTC. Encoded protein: CASSPRETQYF.

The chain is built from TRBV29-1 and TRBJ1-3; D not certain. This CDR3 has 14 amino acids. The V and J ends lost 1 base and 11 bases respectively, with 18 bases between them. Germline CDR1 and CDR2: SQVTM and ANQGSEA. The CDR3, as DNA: TGCAGCGTTGAAGGACCGGGGTCGGGAGACGCCATATATTTT. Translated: CSVEGPGSGDAIYF.

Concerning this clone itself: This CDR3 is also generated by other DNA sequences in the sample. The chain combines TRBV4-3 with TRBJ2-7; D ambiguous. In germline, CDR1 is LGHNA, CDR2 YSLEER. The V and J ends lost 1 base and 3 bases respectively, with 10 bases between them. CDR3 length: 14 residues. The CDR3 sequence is CASSQVPGYYEQYF. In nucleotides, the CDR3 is TGCGCCAGCAGCCAAGTTCCGGGTTACTACGAGCAGTACTTC.

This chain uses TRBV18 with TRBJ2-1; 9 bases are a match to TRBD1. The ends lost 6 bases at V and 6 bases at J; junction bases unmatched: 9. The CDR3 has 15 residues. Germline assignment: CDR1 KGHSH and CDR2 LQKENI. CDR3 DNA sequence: TGTGCCAGCTCTCTTACAGGGGGCGCTACCAATGAGCAGTTCTTC. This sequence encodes CASSLTGGATNEQFF.

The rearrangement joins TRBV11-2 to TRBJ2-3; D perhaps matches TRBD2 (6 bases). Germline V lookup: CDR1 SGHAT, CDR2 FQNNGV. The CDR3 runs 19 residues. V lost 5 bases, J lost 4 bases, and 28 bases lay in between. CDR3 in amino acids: CASSLGPSVGRGGPDTQYF. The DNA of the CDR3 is TGTGCCAGCAGCCTAGGTCCCTCTGTGGGGCGGGGCGGGCCAGATACGCAGTATTTT.

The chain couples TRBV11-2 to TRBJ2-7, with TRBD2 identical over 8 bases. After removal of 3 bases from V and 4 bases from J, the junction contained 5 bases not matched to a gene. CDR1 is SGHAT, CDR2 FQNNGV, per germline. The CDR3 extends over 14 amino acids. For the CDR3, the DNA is TGTGCCAGCAGCTTGGACGGGGGGGGTTACGAGCAGTACTTC. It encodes CASSLDGGGYEQYF.

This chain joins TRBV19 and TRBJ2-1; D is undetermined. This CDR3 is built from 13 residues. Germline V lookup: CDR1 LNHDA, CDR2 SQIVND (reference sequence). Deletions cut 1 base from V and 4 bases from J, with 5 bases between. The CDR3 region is CASSIAEYNEQFF. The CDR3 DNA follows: TGTGCCAGTAGTATAGCCGAGTACAATGAGCAGTTCTTC.

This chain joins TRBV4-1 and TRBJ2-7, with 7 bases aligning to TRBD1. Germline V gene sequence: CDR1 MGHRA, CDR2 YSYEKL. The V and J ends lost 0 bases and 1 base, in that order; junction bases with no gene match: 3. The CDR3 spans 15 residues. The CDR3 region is CASSQDLTGSYEQYF. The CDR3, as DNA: TGCGCCAGCAGCCAAGATCTGACAGGGTCCTACGAGCAGTACTTC.

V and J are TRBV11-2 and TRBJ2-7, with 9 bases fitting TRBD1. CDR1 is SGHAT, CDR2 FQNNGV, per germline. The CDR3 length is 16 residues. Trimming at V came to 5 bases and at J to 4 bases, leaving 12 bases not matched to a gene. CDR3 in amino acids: CASSAEGQGKGYEQYF. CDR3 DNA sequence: TGTGCCAGCAGCGCCGAGGGACAGGGTAAAGGATACGAGCAGTACTTC.

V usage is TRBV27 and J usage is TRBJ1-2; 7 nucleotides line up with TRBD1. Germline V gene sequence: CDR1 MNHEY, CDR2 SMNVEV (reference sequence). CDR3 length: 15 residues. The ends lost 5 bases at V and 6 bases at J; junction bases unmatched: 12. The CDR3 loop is CASSITGAVGDGYTF. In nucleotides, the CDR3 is TGTGCCAGCAGTATAACAGGGGCCGTTGGAGATGGCTACACCTTC.

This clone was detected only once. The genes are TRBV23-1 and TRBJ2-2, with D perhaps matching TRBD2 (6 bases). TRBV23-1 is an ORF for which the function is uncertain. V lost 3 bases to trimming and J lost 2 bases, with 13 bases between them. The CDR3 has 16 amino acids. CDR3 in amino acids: CASSQARGRNTGELFF. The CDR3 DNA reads TGCGCCAGCAGTCAGGCCCGGGGGAGAAACACCGGGGAGCTGTTTTTT.

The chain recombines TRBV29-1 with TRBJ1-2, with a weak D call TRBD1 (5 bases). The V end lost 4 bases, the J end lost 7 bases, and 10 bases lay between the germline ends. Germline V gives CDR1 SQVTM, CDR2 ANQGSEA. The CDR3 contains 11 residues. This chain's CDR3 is CSVVGLGGYTF. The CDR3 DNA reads TGCAGCGTTGTGGGGCTTGGTGGCTACACCTTC.

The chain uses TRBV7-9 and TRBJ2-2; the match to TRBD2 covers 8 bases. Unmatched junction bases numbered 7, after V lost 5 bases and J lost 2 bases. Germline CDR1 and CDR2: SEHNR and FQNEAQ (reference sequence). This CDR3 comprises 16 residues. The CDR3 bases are TGTGCCAGCAGCCGGGCGGCGGGGGGAAACACCGGGGAGCTGTTTTTT. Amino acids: CASSRAAGGNTGELFF.

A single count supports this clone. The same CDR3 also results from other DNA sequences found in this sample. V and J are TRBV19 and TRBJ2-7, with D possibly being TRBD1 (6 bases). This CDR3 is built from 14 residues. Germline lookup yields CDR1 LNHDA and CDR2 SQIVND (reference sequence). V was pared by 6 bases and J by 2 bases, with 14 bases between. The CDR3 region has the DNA TGTGCCAGTAGCCCAAGGGGGAATACCTACGAGCAGTACTTC. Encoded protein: CASSPRGNTYEQYF.

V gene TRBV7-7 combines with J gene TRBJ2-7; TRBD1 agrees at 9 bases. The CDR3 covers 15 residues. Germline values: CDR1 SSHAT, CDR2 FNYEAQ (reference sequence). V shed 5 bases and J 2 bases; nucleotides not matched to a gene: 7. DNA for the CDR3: TGTGCCAGCAGCCCGGGACAGGGCTCGGCCTACGAGCAGTACTTC. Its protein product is CASSPGQGSAYEQYF.

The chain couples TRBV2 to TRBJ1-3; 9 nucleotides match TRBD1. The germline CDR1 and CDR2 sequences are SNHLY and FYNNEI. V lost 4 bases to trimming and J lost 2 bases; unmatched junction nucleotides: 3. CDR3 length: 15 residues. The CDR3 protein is CASSAGQGTGNTIYF. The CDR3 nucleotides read TGTGCCAGCAGTGCTGGACAGGGGACTGGAAACACCATATATTTT.

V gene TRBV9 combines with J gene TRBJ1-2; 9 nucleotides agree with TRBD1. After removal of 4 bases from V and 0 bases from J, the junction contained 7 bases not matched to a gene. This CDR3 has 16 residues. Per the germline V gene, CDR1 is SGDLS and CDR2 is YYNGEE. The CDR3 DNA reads TGTGCCAGCAGCCCCGGGACAGGGATCACTAACTATGGCTACACCTTC. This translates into CASSPGTGITNYGYTF.

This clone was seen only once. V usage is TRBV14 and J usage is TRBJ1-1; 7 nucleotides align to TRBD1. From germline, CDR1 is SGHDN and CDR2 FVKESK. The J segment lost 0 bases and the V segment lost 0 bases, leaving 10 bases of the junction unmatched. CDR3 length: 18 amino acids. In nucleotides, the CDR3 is TGTGCCAGCAGCCAAGAGGGGACAGCCTATTACATGAACACTGAAGCTTTCTTT. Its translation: CASSQEGTAYYMNTEAFF. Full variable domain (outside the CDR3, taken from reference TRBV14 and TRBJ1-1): EAGVTQFPSHSVIEKGQTVTLRCDPISGHDNLYWYRRVMGKEIKFLLHFVKESKQDESGMPNNRFLAERTGGTYSTLKVQPAELEDSGVYFCASSQEGTAYYMNTEAFFGQGTRLTVV.

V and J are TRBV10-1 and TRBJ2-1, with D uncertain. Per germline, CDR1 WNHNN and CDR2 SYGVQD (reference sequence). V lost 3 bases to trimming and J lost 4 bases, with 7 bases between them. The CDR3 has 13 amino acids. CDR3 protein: CASSDTVYNEQFF. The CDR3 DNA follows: TGCGCCAGCAGTGATACGGTGTACAATGAGCAGTTCTTC.

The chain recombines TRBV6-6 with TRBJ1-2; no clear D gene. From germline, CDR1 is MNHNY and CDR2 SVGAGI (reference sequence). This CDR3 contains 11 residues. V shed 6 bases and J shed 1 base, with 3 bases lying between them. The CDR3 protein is CASSINYGYTF. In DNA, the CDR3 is TGTGCCAGCAGCATTAACTATGGCTACACCTTC.